These 7 T cell receptor beta chains originate from one sample sequenced in a study of shared clonotypes between healthy human individuals. Profiled with immunoSEQ multiplex PCR; TCRdb holds only in-frame clones, not every one. The sample has about 2.3 million clones, 80% to 95% seen once; the top ten hold around 0.35%. Sequenced input: naive CD4+ T cells from PBMCs. Stated subset: CD45RA+ positively selected. These receptors were obtained from a man younger than 35 in good health. Some clones in this sample may be carry-over from other donors' samples.

The count of this clone is one. V usage is TRBV28 and J usage is TRBJ2-7, with D uncertain. Germline V lookup: CDR1 MDHEN, CDR2 SYDVKM. Between the trimmed V and J ends, which lost 10 bases and 1 base, there was a span of 14 bases. This CDR3 spans 13 amino acids. The CDR3 spells CATLKPASYEQYF. DNA for the CDR3: TGTGCCACCCTGAAACCCGCGTCCTACGAGCAGTACTTC.

The rearrangement links TRBV19 to TRBJ2-3, with D tentatively TRBD2 (5 bases). V was cut by 4 bases and J by 6 bases, with 20 bases left in between. The CDR3 consists of 16 residues. Germline V gives CDR1 LNHDA, CDR2 SQIVND (reference sequence). The CDR3 DNA sequence: TGTGCCAGTAGTAACCAGTGGCGGCTAGCACGGGATACGCAGTATTTT. Its protein is CASSNQWRLARDTQYF. Full variable domain (missing parts from reference TRBV19 and TRBJ2-3): DGGITQSPKYLFRKEGQNVTLSCEQNLNHDAMYWYRQDPGQGLRLIYYSQIVNDFQKGDIAEGYSVSREKKESFPLTVTSAQKNPTAFYLCASSNQWRLARDTQYFGPGTRLTVL.

For this clone: Other DNA sequences of this sample code for an identical CDR3. J is TRBJ2-3 and V is TRBV28; 14 bases map to TRBD2. With V trimmed by 2 bases and J by 3 bases, 1 base remained unmatched. The CDR3 spans 16 residues. Germline V gene lookup returns CDR1 MDHEN and CDR2 SYDVKM. CDR3 protein: CASSLGTSGRTDTQYF. The CDR3 DNA reads as TGTGCCAGCAGTTTAGGGACTAGCGGGAGAACAGATACGCAGTATTTT. The full variable domain, completed using reference TRBV28 and TRBJ2-3, is DVKVTQSSRYLVKRTGEKVFLECVQDMDHENMFWYRQDPGLGLRLIYFSYDVKMKEKGDIPEGYSVSREKKERFSLILESASTNQTSMYLCASSLGTSGRTDTQYFGPGTRLTVL.

This clone was observed a few times. The chain couples TRBV29-1 to TRBJ2-7, with D perhaps matching TRBD1 or TRBD2 (7 bases each). In germline, CDR1 is SQVTM, CDR2 ANQGSEA. The CDR3 totals 13 residues. Deletions cut 7 bases from V and 4 bases from J, with 17 bases between. This CDR3 reads CSARGGQLYEQYF. The CDR3, as DNA: TGCAGCGCCAGGGGGGGTCAGCTATACGAGCAGTACTTC.

In this sample, this clone turned up once. The gene calls are TRBV7-3 and TRBJ2-1; TRBD1 is a possible D gene (5 bases). Looked up from germline, CDR1 is SGHTA and CDR2 is FQGTGA. The CDR3 contains 13 residues. V lost 3 bases to trimming and J lost 5 bases, with 8 bases between them. The CDR3 nucleotides read TGTGCCAGCAGCTTCAGGGCGAACAATGAGCAGTTCTTC. Amino acid sequence: CASSFRANNEQFF.

The chain recombines TRBV5-4 with TRBJ2-7; 8 positions agree with TRBD1. The CDR3 is 16 residues long. The germline V gene encodes CDR1 SGHNT and CDR2 YYREEE (reference sequence). J lost 4 bases, V lost 4 bases, and 13 bases had no gene match. The CDR3: CASSPSPGQVGYEQYF. Here the CDR3 DNA reads TGTGCCAGCAGCCCGAGTCCGGGACAGGTAGGGTACGAGCAGTACTTC. The variable domain in full, completed from reference TRBV5-4 and TRBJ2-7, reads ETGVTQSPTHLIKTRGQQVTLRCSSQSGHNTVSWYQQALGQGPQFIFQYYREEENGRGNFPPRFSGLQFPNYSSELNVNALELDDSALYLCASSPSPGQVGYEQYFGPGTRLTVT.

The rearrangement joins TRBV28 to TRBJ2-1; D is uncertain. The CDR3 runs 16 residues. In germline, CDR1 is MDHEN, CDR2 SYDVKM. The ends were cut back, 2 bases at V and 0 bases at J, with 11 bases in the middle. The CDR3 region is CASSLKVTNSYNEQFF. The DNA for the CDR3 is TGTGCCAGCAGTTTAAAGGTCACCAACTCCTACAATGAGCAGTTCTTC.